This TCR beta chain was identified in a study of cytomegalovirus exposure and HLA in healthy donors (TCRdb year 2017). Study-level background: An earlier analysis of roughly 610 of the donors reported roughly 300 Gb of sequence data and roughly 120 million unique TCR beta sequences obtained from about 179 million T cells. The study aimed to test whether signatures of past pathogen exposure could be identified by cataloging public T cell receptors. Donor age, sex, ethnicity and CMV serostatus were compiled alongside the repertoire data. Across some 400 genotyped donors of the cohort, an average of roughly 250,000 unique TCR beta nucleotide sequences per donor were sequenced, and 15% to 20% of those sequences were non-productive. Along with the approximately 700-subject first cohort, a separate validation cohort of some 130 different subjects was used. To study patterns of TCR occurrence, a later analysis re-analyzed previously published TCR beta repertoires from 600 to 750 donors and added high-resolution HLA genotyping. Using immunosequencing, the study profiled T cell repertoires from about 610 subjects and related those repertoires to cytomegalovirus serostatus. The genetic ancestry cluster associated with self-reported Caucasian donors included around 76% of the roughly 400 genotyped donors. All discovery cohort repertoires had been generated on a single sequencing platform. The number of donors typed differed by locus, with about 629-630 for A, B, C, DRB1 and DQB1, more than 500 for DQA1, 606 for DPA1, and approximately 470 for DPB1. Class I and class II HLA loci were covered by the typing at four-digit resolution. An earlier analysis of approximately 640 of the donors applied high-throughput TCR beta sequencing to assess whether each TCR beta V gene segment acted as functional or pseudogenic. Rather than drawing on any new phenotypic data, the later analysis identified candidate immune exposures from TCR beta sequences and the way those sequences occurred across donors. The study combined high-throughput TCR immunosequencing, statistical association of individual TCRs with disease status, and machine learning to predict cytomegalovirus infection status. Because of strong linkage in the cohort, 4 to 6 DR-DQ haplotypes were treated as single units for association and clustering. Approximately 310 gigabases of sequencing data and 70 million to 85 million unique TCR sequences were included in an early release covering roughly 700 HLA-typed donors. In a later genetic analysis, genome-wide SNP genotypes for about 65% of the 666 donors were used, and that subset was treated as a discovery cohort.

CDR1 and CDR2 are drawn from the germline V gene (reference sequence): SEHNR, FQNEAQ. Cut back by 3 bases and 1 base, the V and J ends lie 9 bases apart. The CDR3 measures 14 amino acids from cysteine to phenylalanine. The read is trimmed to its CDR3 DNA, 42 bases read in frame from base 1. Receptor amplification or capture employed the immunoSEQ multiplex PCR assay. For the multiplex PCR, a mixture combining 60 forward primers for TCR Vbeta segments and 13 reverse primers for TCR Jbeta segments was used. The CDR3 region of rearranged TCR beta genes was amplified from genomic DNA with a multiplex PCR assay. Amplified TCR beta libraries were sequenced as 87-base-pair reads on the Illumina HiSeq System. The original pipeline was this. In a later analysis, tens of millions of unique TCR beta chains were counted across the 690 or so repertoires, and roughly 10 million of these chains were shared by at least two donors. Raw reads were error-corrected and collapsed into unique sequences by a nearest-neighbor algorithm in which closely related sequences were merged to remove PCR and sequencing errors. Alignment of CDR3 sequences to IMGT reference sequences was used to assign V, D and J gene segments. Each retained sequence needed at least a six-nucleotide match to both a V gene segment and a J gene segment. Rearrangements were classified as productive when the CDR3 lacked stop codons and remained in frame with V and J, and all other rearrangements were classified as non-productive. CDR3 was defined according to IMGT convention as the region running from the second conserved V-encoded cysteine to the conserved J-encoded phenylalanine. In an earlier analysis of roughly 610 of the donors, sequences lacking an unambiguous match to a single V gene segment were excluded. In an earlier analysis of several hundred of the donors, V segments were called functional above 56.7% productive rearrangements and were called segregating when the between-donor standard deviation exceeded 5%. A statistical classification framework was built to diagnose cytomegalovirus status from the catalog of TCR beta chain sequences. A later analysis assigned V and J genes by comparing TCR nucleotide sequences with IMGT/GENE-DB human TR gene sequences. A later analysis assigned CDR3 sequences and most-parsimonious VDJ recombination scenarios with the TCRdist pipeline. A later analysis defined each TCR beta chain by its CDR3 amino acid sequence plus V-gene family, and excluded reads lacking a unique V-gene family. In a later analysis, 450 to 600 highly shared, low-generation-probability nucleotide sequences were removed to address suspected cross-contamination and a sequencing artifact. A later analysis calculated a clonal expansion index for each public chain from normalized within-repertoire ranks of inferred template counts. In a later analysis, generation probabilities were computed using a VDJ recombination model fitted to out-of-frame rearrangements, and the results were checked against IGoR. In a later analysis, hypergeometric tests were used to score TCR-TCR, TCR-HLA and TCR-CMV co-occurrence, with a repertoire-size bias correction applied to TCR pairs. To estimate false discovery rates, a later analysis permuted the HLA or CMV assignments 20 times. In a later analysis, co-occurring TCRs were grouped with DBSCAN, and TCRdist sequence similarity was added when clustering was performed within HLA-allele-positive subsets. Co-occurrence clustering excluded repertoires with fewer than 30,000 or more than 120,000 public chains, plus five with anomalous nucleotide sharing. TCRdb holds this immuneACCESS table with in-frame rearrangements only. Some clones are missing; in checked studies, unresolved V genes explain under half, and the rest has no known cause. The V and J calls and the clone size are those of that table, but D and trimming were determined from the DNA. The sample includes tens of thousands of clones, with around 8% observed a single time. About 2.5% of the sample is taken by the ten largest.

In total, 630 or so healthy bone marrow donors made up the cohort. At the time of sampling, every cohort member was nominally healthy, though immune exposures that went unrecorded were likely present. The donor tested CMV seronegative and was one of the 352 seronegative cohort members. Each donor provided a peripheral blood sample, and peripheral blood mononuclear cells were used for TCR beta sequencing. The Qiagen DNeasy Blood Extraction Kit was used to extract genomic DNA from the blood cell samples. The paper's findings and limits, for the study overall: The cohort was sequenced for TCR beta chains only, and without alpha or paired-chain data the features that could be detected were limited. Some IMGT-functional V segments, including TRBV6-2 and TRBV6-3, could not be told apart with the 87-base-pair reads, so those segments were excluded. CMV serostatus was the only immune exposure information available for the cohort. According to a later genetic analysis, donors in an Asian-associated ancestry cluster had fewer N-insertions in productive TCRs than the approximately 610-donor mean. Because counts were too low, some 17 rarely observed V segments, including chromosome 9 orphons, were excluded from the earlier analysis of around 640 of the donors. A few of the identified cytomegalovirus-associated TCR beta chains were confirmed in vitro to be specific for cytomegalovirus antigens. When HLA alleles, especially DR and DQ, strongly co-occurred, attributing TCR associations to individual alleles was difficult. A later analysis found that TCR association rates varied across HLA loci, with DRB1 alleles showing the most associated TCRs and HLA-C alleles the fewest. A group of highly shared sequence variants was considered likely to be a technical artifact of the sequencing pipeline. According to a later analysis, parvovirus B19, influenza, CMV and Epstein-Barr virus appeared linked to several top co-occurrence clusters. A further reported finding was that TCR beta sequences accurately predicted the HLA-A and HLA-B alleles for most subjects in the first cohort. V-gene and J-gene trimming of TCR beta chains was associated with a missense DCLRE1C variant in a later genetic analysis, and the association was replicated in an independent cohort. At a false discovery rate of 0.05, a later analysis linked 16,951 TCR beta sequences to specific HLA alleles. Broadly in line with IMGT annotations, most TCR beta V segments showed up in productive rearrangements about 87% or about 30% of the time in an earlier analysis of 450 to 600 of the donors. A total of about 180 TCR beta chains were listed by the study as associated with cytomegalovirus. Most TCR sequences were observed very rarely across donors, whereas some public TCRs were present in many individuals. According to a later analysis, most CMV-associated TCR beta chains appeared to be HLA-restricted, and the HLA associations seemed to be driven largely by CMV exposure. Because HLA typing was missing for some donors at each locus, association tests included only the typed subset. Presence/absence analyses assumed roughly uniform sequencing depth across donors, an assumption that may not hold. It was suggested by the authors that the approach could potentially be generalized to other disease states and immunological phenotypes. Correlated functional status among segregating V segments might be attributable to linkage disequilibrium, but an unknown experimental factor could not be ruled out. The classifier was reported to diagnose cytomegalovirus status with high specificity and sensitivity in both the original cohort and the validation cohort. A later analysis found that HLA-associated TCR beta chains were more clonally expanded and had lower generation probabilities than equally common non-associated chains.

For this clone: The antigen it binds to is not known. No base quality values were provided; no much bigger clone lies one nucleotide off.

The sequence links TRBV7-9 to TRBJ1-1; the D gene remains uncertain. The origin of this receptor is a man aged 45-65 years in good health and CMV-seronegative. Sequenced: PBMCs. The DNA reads TGTGCCAGCAGCTTTAACAGAGAGAACACTGAAGCTTTCTTT. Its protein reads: CASSFNRENTEAFF.